This T cell receptor beta chain stems from a study of memory CD4+ T cells and cytomegalovirus serostatus (dated by TCRdb to the late 2010s). Concerning the study at large: A total of roughly 33 healthy Belgian adults, of whom 9 were CMV seropositive and 24 were CMV seronegative, were included in the cohort. The study sequenced CD4+ memory TCRbeta repertoires of a Belgian cohort with known cytomegalovirus serostatus to replicate a published TCR-based CMV serostatus classifier. Study-level results and caveats: On the Belgian cohort, the classifier based on the original framework reached a median bootstrapped AUC of approximately 0.95, with a 95% CI of 0.76-1.00. Only CD4+CD45RO+ memory cells were sequenced, in contrast to the original study, in which naive and memory CD4+ and CD8+ populations were covered. Of 164 previously reported CMV-associated TCRbeta sequences, around 67 appeared in the CD4+ memory repertoires, each in one to five individuals. The results were interpreted as suggesting that the CMV-associated TCR signature is largely present in the CD4+ memory repertoire. CMV serostatus prediction reached a median bootstrapped AUC of about 0.94 with the original framework and 0.85 to 0.91 with a US-trained random forest.

The Quick-DNA Microprep Kit was used to extract genomic DNA from the sorted cells. Amplification of TCRbeta DNA was done with the immunoSEQ hsTCRbeta kit, following the protocol from the manufacturer. TCRbeta libraries were sequenced on an Illumina MiSeq instrument. Per the original workflow: After out-of-frame sequences were removed, 2,204,828 distinct TCRbeta sequences remained, averaging approximately 68,000 per individual. Each individual was scored according to the count of 150 or so previously reported CMV-associated TCRbeta sequences and the total productive distinct TCRbeta count. A beta-binomial model was reimplemented in Python, and scikit-learn random forests with default parameters were trained on US cohort data. On the Belgian cohort, classifier performance was reported as the median AUC, along with percentile confidence intervals, across 10,000 bootstrap iterations. TCRdb holds this immuneACCESS table with in-frame rearrangements only. Some clones are missing; in checked studies, unresolved V genes explain under half, and the rest has no known cause. V and J calls and clone size come straight from that table; D and trimming were deduced from the DNA. This sample lists tens of thousands of clones; 75% to 80% were detected once. The ten largest make up roughly 5% of the sample.

Single viable CD3+CD4+CD8-CD45RO+ cells were sorted as memory CD4+ T cells on a FACSAria II. CMV serostatus was assessed using a Roche Elecsys assay, by which serum IgG against CMV pp150, pp28, p38 and p52 was detected. After thawing, total CD4+ T cells were enriched by positive selection with CD4 magnetic microbeads. The samples came from a different study that was designed specifically to examine the CD4+ T cell memory repertoire. Peripheral blood mononuclear cells were isolated and cryopreserved following standard operating procedures; serum was stored at -80 °C. CD3-PerCP (BW264/56), CD4-APC (RPA-T4), CD45RO-PE (UCHT1) and CD8-Pacific Orange (3B5) antibodies were used for staining, and non-viable cells were excluded with Sytox blue. As to this clone: Its antigen target is currently unknown. Qualities for individual bases were not recorded, and no much larger clone is one base off.

CDR1 and CDR2, per the germline V gene, are LGHNA and YNFKEQ. V and J lose 0 bases and 0 bases, and a span of 14 bases separates them. Measured from the cysteine to the phenylalanine, the CDR3 is 17 residues long. The only DNA kept is the CDR3, 51 bases in frame from the first base. The sequence derives from an adult in good health and CMV-seropositive. Sequencing input: memory CD4+ T cells from blood. The rearrangement combines TRBV4-2 with TRBJ1-2; the D gene is not confidently resolved. The CDR3 amino acid sequence is: CASSQEPQTQANYGYTF. The sequence in DNA is TGTGCCAGCAGCCAAGAACCCCAAACGCAAGCTAACTATGGCTACACCTTC.